This passage covers 4 T cell receptor beta chains from one sample sequenced in a study of CD8+ T cells in alopecia areata. Isolated RNA was reverse transcribed into cDNA used as the sequencing template. Data came from immunoSEQ multiplex PCR; TCRdb stores just in-frame clones and leaves some out. The sample lists a few hundred thousand clones; around two fifths were seen once. Treatment here: oral pan-JAK inhibitor, 5-10 mg twice daily. This specimen was CD4+ T cells sorted from blood, taken at week 34, from a patient treated with tofacitinib. The receptors derive from a human donor with alopecia areata.

In its sample, this clone was seen a few times. The rearrangement joins TRBV6-5 to TRBJ1-2, with 7 bases lining up with TRBD1. The CDR3 extends over 11 amino acids. CDR1 and CDR2 (germline): MNHEY, SVGAGI. The ends lost 6 bases at V and 6 bases at J; junction bases unmatched: 1. The CDR3: CASRDRDGYTF. The CDR3 nucleotides read TGTGCCAGCAGAGACAGGGATGGCTACACCTTC.

This chain uses TRBV7-3 with TRBJ2-7; TRBD2 is a possible D gene (5 bases). CDR1 and CDR2 from the germline V gene are SGHTA and FQGTGA. The V end lost 1 base, the J end lost 3 bases, and 7 bases lay between the germline ends. The length of the CDR3 is 13 residues. This CDR3 reads CASSLNGGYEQYF. CDR3 bases: TGTGCCAGCAGCTTAAATGGAGGCTACGAGCAGTACTTC. The full variable domain, rest sourced from reference TRBV7-3 and TRBJ2-7, is GAGVSQTPSNKVTEKGKYVELRCDPISGHTALYWYRQSLGQGPEFLIYFQGTGAADDSGLPNDRFFAVRPEGSVSTLKIQRTERGDSAVYLCASSLNGGYEQYFGPGTRLTVT.

The rearrangement joins TRBV29-1 to TRBJ2-3; 8 nucleotides agree with TRBD2. With V trimmed by 6 bases and J by 2 bases, 7 bases remained unmatched. CDR1 and CDR2 from the germline V gene are SQVTM and ANQGSEA. The CDR3 runs to 14 residues. The CDR3 bases are TGCAGCGTCGCCCCCGGGGGGGTCACAGATACGCAGTATTTT. This translates into CSVAPGGVTDTQYF.

Notes on this clone: Other DNA sequences in this sample translate to the same CDR3. The chain joins TRBV2 to TRBJ1-2; no clear D. In germline, CDR1 is SNHLY, CDR2 FYNNEI. The CDR3 runs 11 residues. V was pared by 4 bases and J by 3 bases, with 3 bases between. This CDR3 reads CASSGHYGYTF. In nucleotides, the CDR3 is TGTGCCAGCAGTGGACACTATGGCTACACCTTC.